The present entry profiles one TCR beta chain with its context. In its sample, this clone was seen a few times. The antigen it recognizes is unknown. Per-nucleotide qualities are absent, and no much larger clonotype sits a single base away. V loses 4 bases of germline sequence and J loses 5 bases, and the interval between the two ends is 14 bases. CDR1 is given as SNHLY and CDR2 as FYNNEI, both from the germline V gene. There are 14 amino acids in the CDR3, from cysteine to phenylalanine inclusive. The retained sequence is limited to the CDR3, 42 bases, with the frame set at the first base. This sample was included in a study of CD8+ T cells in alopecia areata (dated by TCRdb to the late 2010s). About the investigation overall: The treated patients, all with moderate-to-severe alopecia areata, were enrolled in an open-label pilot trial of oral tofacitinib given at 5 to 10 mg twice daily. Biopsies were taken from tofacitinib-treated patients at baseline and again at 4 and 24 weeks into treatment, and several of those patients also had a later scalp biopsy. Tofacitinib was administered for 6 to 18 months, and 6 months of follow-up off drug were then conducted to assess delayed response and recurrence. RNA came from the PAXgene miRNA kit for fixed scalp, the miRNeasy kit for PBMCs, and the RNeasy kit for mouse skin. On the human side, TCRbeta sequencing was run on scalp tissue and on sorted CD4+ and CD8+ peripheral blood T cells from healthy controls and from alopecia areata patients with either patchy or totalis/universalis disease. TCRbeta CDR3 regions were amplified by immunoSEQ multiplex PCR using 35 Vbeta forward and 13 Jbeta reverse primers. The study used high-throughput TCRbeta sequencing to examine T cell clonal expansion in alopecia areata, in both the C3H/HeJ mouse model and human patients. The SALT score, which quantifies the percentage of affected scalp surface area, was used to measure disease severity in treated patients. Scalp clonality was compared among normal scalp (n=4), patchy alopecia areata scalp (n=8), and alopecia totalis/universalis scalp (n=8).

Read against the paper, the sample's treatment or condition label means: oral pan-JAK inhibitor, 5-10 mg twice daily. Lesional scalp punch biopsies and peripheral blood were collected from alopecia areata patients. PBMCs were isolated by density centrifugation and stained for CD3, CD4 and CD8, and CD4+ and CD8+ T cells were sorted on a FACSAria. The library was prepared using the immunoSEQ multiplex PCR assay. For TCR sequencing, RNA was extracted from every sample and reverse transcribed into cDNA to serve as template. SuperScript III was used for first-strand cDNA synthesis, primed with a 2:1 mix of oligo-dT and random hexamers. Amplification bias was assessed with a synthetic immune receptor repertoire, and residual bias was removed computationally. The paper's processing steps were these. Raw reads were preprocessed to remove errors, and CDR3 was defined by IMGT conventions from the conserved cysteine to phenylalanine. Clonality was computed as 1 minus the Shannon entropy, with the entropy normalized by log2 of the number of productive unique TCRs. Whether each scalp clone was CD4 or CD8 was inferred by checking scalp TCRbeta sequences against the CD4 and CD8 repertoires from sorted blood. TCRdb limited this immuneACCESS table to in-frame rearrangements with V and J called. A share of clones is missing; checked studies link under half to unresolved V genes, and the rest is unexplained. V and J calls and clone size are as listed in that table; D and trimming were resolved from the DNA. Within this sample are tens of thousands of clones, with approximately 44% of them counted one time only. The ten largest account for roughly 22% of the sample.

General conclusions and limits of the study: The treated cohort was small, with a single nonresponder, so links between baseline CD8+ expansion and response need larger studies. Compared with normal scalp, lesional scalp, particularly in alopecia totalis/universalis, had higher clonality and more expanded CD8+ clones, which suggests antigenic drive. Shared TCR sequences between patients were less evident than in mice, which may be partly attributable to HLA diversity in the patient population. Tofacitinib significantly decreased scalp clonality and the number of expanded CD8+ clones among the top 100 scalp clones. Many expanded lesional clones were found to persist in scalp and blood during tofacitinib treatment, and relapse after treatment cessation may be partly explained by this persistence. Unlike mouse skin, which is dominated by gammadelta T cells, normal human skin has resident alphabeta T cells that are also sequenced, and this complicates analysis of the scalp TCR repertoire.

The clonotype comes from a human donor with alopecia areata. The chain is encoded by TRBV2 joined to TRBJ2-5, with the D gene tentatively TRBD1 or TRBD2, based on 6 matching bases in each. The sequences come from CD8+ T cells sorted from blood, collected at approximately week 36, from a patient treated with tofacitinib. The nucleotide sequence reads TGTGCCAGCAGTGTAACGGGGGCCGAGGAGACCCAGTACTTC. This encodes CASSVTGAEETQYF.